This TCR beta chain appears in the sequencing data of a study of CD8 T cells in ankylosing spondylitis. Study-wide results and caveats: Reports of some motif variants in reactive arthritis synovial fluid and blood predate this one. Disease-associated clonotypes exhibited CD8+ identity and were relatively infrequent in peripheral blood. Within matched ankylosing spondylitis synovial fluid, disease-linked clones were reportedly significantly enriched. Within ankylosing spondylitis blood, a TCR beta motif made up of seven to nine highly homologous variants appeared to be characteristic.

This CDR3 is 15 amino acids long. In germline, CDR1 is MGHDK, CDR2 SYGVNS. Trimming pared 6 bases from V and 0 bases from J, leaving 9 bases between. Libraries of TCR beta came from quantitative 5'-RACE with molecular barcodes. TCRdb itself ran the 5' RACE reads through MiXCR, one entry per CDR3 protein. This table has roughly 700,000 distinct CDR3 sequences, roughly 20% appearing once. Comment on this clonotype: Its target is unknown.

The J gene is TRBJ2-6, the V gene TRBV25-1, with D perhaps matching TRBD2 (5 bases). The specimen sequenced was blood, either unsorted or a sorted T cell fraction (not recorded which). The TCR sequence derives from a male donor with ankylosing spondylitis. CDR3 protein: CASSEGGSGANVLTF. The CDR3 DNA reads as TGTGCCAGCAGCGAGGGTGGCTCTGGGGCCAACGTCCTGACTTTC.